This T cell receptor (beta chain) was recovered during a study of shared clonotypes between healthy human individuals. The study's findings and limits: Shared clonotypes: roughly 4.5% naive CD4, under 4% naive CD8, about 2.5% memory CD4, under 0.5% memory CD8. Naive subsets generally had larger estimated richness than memory subsets. Unshared clonotypes carried lower generation probabilities than those common to all four donors.

Germline lookup yields CDR1 MDHEN and CDR2 SYDVKM. The CDR3 extends over 11 amino acids. V lost 2 bases and J 9 bases, leaving 8 bases between the germline ends. Notes on this clone: The antigen is not known.

The naive CD8 fraction comprised CD45RO-negative cells positively selected for CCR7 and excluded terminally differentiated effector memory CD45RA+ cells. This was a deep-level run. Produced via immunoSEQ multiplex PCR; TCRdb's table is partial and in-frame only. The repertoire holds millions of clones, with around 93% as singletons. The source material was naive CD8+ T cells from PBMCs. This sequence joins TRBV28 and TRBJ2-7; D unclear. This clonotype was sampled from a man younger than 35 in good health. Some clones in this sample may be carry-over from other donors' samples. The chain's CDR3 is CASSLGSGQYF. In DNA, the CDR3 is TGTGCCAGCAGTTTAGGGTCTGGGCAGTACTTC. The full variable domain, completed using reference TRBV28 and TRBJ2-7, is DVKVTQSSRYLVKRTGEKVFLECVQDMDHENMFWYRQDPGLGLRLIYFSYDVKMKEKGDIPEGYSVSREKKERFSLILESASTNQTSMYLCASSLGSGQYFGPGTRLTVT.